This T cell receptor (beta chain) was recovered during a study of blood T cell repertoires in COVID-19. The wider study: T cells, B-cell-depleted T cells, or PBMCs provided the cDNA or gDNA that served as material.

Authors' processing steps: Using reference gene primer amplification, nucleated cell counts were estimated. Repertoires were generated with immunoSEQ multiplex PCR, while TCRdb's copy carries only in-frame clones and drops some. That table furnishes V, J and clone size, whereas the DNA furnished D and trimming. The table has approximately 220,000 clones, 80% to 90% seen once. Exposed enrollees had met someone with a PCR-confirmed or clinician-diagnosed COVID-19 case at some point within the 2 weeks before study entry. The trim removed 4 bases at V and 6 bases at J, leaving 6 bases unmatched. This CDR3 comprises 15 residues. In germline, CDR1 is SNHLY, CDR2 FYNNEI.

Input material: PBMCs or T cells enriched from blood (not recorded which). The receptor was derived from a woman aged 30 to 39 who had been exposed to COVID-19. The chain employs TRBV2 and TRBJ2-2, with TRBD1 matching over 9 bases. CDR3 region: CASSATGGAPGELFF. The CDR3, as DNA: TGTGCCAGCAGTGCCACAGGGGGCGCCCCCGGGGAGCTGTTTTTT.